These 11 T cell receptor beta chains came from one sample sequenced in a study of cytomegalovirus exposure and HLA in healthy donors. Primers for the PCR totalled 60 Vbeta and 13 Jbeta. Method: immunoSEQ multiplex PCR; TCRdb's copy keeps in-frame clones and lacks some. The table includes 150,000 or so clones, approximately 81% detected once. The sample taken for sequencing was PBMCs. The receptor set was obtained from a woman between 18 and 29 years old in good health and CMV-seronegative.

The rearrangement uses TRBV28 and TRBJ2-7; D gene ambiguous. This CDR3 contains 11 residues. V gave up 9 bases and J gave up 1 base, with 7 bases separating them. Germline values: CDR1 MDHEN, CDR2 SYDVKM. The CDR3 coding sequence is TGTGCCAGTCTTTCTTCCTACGAGCAGTACTTC. Protein: CASLSSYEQYF.

This clone appeared a few times. Its ends do not fully match the called genes, so a read error is possible. The chain links TRBV6-4 to TRBJ2-7; D perhaps matches TRBD2 (6 bases). Germline values: CDR1 MRHNA, CDR2 SNTAGT. The CDR3 length is 15 residues. The CDR3 DNA sequence: TGTGCCAGCAGTTACTCGGGGGACTCAAGCTACGAGCAGTACTTC. This sequence encodes CASSYSGDSSYEQYF.

This chain joins TRBV7-9 and TRBJ2-7; 7 nucleotides line up with TRBD2. Trimming cost V 3 bases and J 9 bases; bases outside gene matches: 11. The V gene's germline CDR1 is SEHNR and CDR2 FQNEAQ (reference sequence). The CDR3 is 14 amino acids. The DNA for the CDR3 is TGTGCCAGCAGCTTGCAAGGGGAGGGAGAGGGGCAGTACTTC. Amino acids: CASSLQGEGEGQYF.

A remark on this clone: At one boundary the junction diverges from the germline segment, which might be a read error. The gene calls are TRBV7-7 and TRBJ2-2, with unresolved D. CDR3 length: 11 residues. In germline, CDR1 is SSHAT, CDR2 FNYEAQ (reference sequence). The CDR3 protein is CASTTPGELFF. In DNA, the CDR3 is TGTGCTAGCACCACTCCGGGGGAGCTGTTTTTT. The whole variable domain, remainder taken from reference TRBV7-7 and TRBJ2-2, is GAGVSQSPRYKVTKRGQDVTLRCDPISSHATLYWYQQALGQGPEFLTYFNYEAQPDKSGLPSDRFSAERPEGSISTLTIQRTEQRDSAMYRCASTTPGELFFGEGSRLTVL.

The chain couples TRBV11-2 to TRBJ2-1, with 9 bases matching TRBD2. V lost 5 bases and J lost 9; bases outside the gene matches: 5. CDR1 is SGHAT, CDR2 FQNNGV, per germline. This CDR3 has 13 residues. This chain's CDR3 is CASSGAGGGEQFF. The CDR3, as DNA: TGTGCCAGCAGCGGAGCGGGAGGAGGTGAGCAGTTCTTC.

The chain recombines TRBV27 with TRBJ2-7; maybe TRBD1 (6 bases). There are 14 residues in the CDR3. From germline, CDR1 is MNHEY and CDR2 SMNVEV (reference sequence). Trimming took off 5 bases at V and 1 base at J, with 12 bases between the two ends. The CDR3, as DNA: TGTGCCAGCAGTGCCCGGACAGCTTCCTACGAGCAGTACTTC. It yields the protein CASSARTASYEQYF.

The J gene is TRBJ2-1, the V gene TRBV2, with TRBD2 matching 8 bases. The CDR3 spans 16 residues. Germline CDR1 and CDR2: SNHLY and FYNNEI. The junction had 6 bases not matched to a gene; V was cut back by 5 bases and J by 0 bases. The CDR3 DNA reads as TGTGCCAGCAGTCCGCTCAGCGGGAGCTCCTACAATGAGCAGTTCTTC. It translates to CASSPLSGSSYNEQFF.

The chain carries TRBV7-9 and TRBJ1-2; TRBD1 aligns across 10 bases. Germline assignment: CDR1 SEHNR and CDR2 FQNEAQ (reference sequence). The CDR3 covers 12 residues. The J segment lost 12 bases and the V segment lost 5 bases, leaving 6 bases of the junction unmatched. In DNA, the CDR3 is TGTGCCAGCAGCGCCGACAGGGGGCGCGACACCTTC. Translating gives CASSADRGRDTF. The whole variable domain, remainder taken from reference TRBV7-9 and TRBJ1-2, is DTGVSQNPRHKITKRGQNVTFRCDPISEHNRLYWYRQTLGQGPEFLTYFQNEAQLEKSRLLSDRFSAERPKGSFSTLEIQRTEQGDSAMYLCASSADRGRDTFGSGTRLTVV.

This chain connects TRBV4-2 to TRBJ2-7; the D gene is possibly TRBD1 (5 bases). This CDR3 contains 16 residues. Between the trimmed V and J ends, which lost 2 bases and 4 bases, there was a span of 18 bases. CDR1 LGHNA and CDR2 YNFKEQ come from the germline V gene. The CDR3 DNA reads as TGTGCCAGCAGCCAACCGCGACAGATGAGTGGATACGAGCAGTACTTC. It translates to CASSQPRQMSGYEQYF.

V and J are TRBV18 and TRBJ1-5; D possibly corresponds to TRBD1 (5 bases). CDR1 is KGHSH and CDR2 is LQKENI in the germline V gene. This CDR3 is built from 14 residues. V was pared by 5 bases and J by 3 bases, with 11 bases between. DNA of the CDR3: TGTGCCAGCTCAACGAGACAGAACAATCAGCCCCAGCATTTT. Translated, it gives CASSTRQNNQPQHF. The entire variable domain, with the rest obtained from reference TRBV18 and TRBJ1-5, is as follows: NAGVMQNPRHLVRRRGQEARLRCSPMKGHSHVYWYRQLPEEGLKFMVYLQKENIIDESGMPKERFSAEFPKEGPSILRIQQVVRGDSAAYFCASSTRQNNQPQHFGDGTRLSIL.

V usage is TRBV19 and J usage is TRBJ2-7, with 8 bases matching TRBD1. After removal of 1 base from V and 6 bases from J, the junction contained 5 bases not matched to a gene. This CDR3 contains 14 residues. Germline CDR1 reads LNHDA; CDR2 reads SQIVND (reference sequence). As DNA, the CDR3 is TGTGCCAGTAGTATAGGCCGGACAGGGTCCGAGCAGTACTTC. The encoded protein is CASSIGRTGSEQYF.